This TCR beta chain came from a study of identical twins. Germline CDR1 reads SQVTM; CDR2 reads ANQGSEA. V was clipped by 1 base and J by 5 bases, with 6 bases between them. The CDR3 runs 11 residues. Using its own MiXCR run on the 5' RACE reads, TCRdb lists one record per CDR3 protein. The data show some 270,000 distinct CDR3 sequences, with around 8.3% seen just once and less than 4% held by the top ten. The sample was also reused in another study, on yellow fever vaccine responses in identical twins.

This chain joins TRBV29-1 and TRBJ2-7; D remains unclear. Source material: CD8+ T cells sorted from blood. The TCR originated in a woman aged 18 to 35 in good health. The chain's CDR3 is CSVEGNNEQYF. CDR3 in DNA: TGCAGCGTTGAAGGGAACAACGAGCAGTACTTC.